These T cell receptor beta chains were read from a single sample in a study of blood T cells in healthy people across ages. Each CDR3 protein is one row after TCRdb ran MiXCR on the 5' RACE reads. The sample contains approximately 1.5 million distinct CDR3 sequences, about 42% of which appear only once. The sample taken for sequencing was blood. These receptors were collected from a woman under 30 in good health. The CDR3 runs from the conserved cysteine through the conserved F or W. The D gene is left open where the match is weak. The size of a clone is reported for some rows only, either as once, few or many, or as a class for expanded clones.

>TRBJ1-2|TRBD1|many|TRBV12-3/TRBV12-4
CASSLHDRVNYGYTF
TGTGCCAGCAGTTTACATGACAGGGTTAACTATGGCTACACCTTC
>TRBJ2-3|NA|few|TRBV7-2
CASSLDLTQYF
TGTGCCAGCAGCTTAGATCTTACGCAGTATTTT
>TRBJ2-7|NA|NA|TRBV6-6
CASSYVADNEQYF
TGTGCCAGCAGTTACGTGGCAGACAATGAGCAGTACTTC
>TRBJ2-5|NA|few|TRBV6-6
CASSYSGNQETQYF
TGTGCCAGCAGTTACTCTGGTAACCAAGAGACCCAGTACTTC
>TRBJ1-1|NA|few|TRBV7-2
CASRSGVGEAFF
TGTGCCAGCAGATCAGGGGTGGGTGAAGCTTTCTTT
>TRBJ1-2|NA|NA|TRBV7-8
CASSQHSTYGHTF
TGTGCCAGCAGCCAACACAGTACCTATGGCCACACCTTC
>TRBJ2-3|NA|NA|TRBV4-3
CASSQGFGVGADTQYF
TGCGCCAGCAGCCAAGGCTTCGGGGTGGGTGCAGATACGCAGTATTTT
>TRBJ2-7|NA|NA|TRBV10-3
CAIRMGLPYEQYF
TGTGCCATCAGGATGGGACTTCCCTACGAGCAGTACTTC
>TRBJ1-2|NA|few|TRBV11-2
CASSLQALHGYTF
TGTGCCAGCAGCTTGCAGGCTTTACATGGCTACACCTTC
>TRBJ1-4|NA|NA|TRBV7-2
CASTYDRSEKLFF
TGTGCCAGCACCTATGACCGAAGTGAGAAACTGTTTTTT
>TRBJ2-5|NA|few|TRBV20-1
CSARDPYPETQYF
TGCAGTGCTAGAGACCCTTACCCAGAGACCCAGTACTTC
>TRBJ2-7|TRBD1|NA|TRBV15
CATSRMDREAYEQYF
TGTGCCACCAGCAGAATGGACAGGGAAGCCTACGAGCAGTACTTC
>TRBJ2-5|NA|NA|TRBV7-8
CASSLGIIANLIKETQYF
TGTGCCAGCAGCTTAGGAATTATAGCCAACCTCATAAAAGAGACCCAGTACTTC
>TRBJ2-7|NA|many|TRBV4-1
CASSQARQSEQYF
TGCGCCAGCAGCCAAGCCAGGCAATCCGAGCAGTACTTC
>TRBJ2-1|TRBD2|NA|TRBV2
CASRRTSGIRNEQFF
TGTGCCAGCAGACGGACTAGCGGGATAAGAAATGAGCAGTTCTTC
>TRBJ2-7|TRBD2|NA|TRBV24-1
CATSVIWGGRVYEQYF
TGTGCCACCAGTGTAATTTGGGGCGGGAGAGTGTACGAGCAGTACTTC
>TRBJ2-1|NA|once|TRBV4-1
CASSQDGTRSTRYNEQFF
TGCGCCAGCAGCCAAGATGGTACGCGGAGCACACGCTACAATGAGCAGTTCTTC